The 11 T cell receptor beta chains in this list originate from one sample, sequenced in a study of response to subunit inactivated influenza vaccine. TCRdb ran MiXCR on the RT-PCR reads and lists one entry per CDR3 protein. The table has 280,000 or so distinct CDR3 sequences, 21% seen once. The sequences come from PBMCs from blood, collected roughly 20 months after vaccination. These receptors all come from a man in his fifties or sixties who received an inactivated influenza vaccine.

This clonotype came up a few times. CDR3 coding DNA: TGCGCCAGCAGCTTGATTGGAGTTCAGACTGAAGCTTTCTTT. Amino acids: CASSLIGVQTEAFF. This chain links TRBV5-1 with TRBJ1-1; D ambiguous. This CDR3 has 14 amino acids. The germline V gene encodes CDR1 SGHRS and CDR2 YFSETQ. Trimming left V 1 base short and J 5 bases short, with 12 bases between.

This chain joins TRBV4-2 and TRBJ2-3; 12 bases agree with TRBD2. Germline lookup yields CDR1 LGHNA and CDR2 YNFKEQ. The CDR3 is 17 residues long. Germline trimming cut 1 base from V and 5 bases from J; bases unmatched to any gene: 7. CDR3 DNA sequence: TGTGCCAGCAGCCAAGTAGGACTAGCGGGGCAGGGAGATACGCAGTATTTT. It yields the protein CASSQVGLAGQGDTQYF.

The chain couples TRBV4-1 to TRBJ1-3; D is undetermined. CDR1 MGHRA and CDR2 YSYEKL come from the germline V gene. CDR3 length: 17 residues. V lost 1 base and J 0 bases, leaving 13 bases between the germline ends. The CDR3: CASSQGPGRSSGNTIYF. In DNA form, the CDR3 reads TGCGCCAGCAGCCAAGGTCCCGGACGGTCCTCTGGAAACACCATATATTTT.

This clonotype was counted a few times. V is TRBV6-1 and J is TRBJ2-7, with 7 bases identical to TRBD1. The CDR3 totals 16 residues. Germline CDR1 reads MNHNS; CDR2 reads SASEGT. The ends lost 6 bases at V and 1 base at J; junction bases unmatched: 12. CDR3 loop: CASSPAGTAISYEQYF. DNA for the CDR3: TGTGCCAGCAGCCCAGCTGGGACAGCCATTTCCTACGAGCAGTACTTC.

This clonotype came up once. This rearrangement joins TRBV27 to TRBJ2-7, with D unresolved. The CDR3 extends over 16 amino acids. Germline assignment: CDR1 MNHEY and CDR2 SMNVEV (reference sequence). Trimming shortened V by 0 bases and J by 3 bases, and 15 bases separated the two germline ends. CDR3 sequence: CASSLSVLDTLYEQYF. Here the CDR3 DNA reads TGTGCCAGCAGTTTATCGGTCCTAGACACTCTCTACGAGCAGTACTTC.

This clonotype was observed once. This chain links TRBV6-5 with TRBJ2-2; 8 bases line up with TRBD1. V lost 0 bases to trimming and J lost 2 bases; unmatched junction nucleotides: 5. CDR1 is MNHEY, CDR2 SVGAGI, per germline. The CDR3 runs 17 residues. CDR3 residues: CASSYSYGTGNTGELFF. In nucleotides, the CDR3 is TGTGCCAGCAGTTACTCTTACGGGACAGGCAACACCGGGGAGCTGTTTTTT.

This clonotype occurred a few times. The V gene is TRBV6-6, the J gene TRBJ2-5; maybe TRBD2 (5 bases). The germline gives CDR1 MNHNY, CDR2 SVGAGI (reference sequence). V was pared by 5 bases and J by 3 bases, with 10 bases between. The CDR3 consists of 13 residues. The CDR3 bases are TGTGCCAGCAGTACCCGGGGTAAAGAGACCCAGTACTTC. Protein: CASSTRGKETQYF.

There are a few counts of this clonotype. J is TRBJ1-5 and V is TRBV7-8; D ambiguous. CDR3 length: 14 residues. Germline V CDR1 and CDR2: SGHVS, FQNEAQ. Trimming pared 5 bases from V and 0 bases from J, leaving 8 bases between. CDR3 DNA: TGTGCCAGCAGCAGACGGCATAGCAATCAGCCCCAGCATTTT. Translation: CASSRRHSNQPQHF.

The chain carries TRBV5-6 and TRBJ2-3; D may be TRBD2 (7 bases). Germline loops: CDR1 SGHDT, CDR2 YYEEEE. Trimming pared 5 bases from V and 0 bases from J, leaving 13 bases between. This CDR3 comprises 15 residues. The CDR3 region has the DNA TGTGCCAGCAGGGGGGGGCGGGGAAGCACAGATACGCAGTATTTT. Translated, it gives CASRGGRGSTDTQYF.

This clonotype was seen a few times. The rearrangement joins TRBV6-2 or TRBV6-3 to TRBJ2-7, with D possibly being TRBD1 or TRBD2 (8 bases each). The germline V gene has CDR1 MNHEY and CDR2 SVGEGT. V was trimmed by 7 bases and J by 2 bases, leaving 18 bases between them. The CDR3 sequence is 15 residues long. The CDR3 nucleotides read TGTGCCAGCACCCGGGGGGGGACAGGCACCTACGAGCAGTACTTC. Residues: CASTRGGTGTYEQYF.

This clonotype was recorded many times. This chain uses TRBV12-2 with TRBJ1-2; the table names TRBD1, a call not compared with the DNA. TRBV12-2 is flagged as a pseudogene. CDR3 size: 17 residues. The CDR3: CASRFCYPGAGNYGYTF. DNA of the CDR3: TGTGCAAGTCGCTTCTGCTACCCAGGGGCGGGTAACTATGGCTACACCTTC.